This T cell receptor beta chain was identified during a study of OX40 agonist ivuxolimab in advanced cancers. This clone was seen a few times. Antigen unknown. After removal of 5 bases from V and 12 bases from J, the junction contained 11 bases not matched to a gene. Per the germline V gene, CDR1 is SQVTM and CDR2 is ANQGSEA. The CDR3 extends over 13 amino acids. This table comes from immunoSEQ multiplex PCR, and its TCRdb copy is limited to in-frame clones, with some not included. Among over 55,000 clones listed, 84% were seen once. Points from the study as a whole: Expanded clones tended on average to be more numerous among CD8+ T cells than CD4+.

Blood was sampled at baseline, cycle 4 day 1, and cycle 7 day 1. The clonotype was recovered from an adult with an advanced solid tumor such as melanoma, head and neck, liver or kidney cancer. V gene TRBV29-1 combines with J gene TRBJ2-5; 11 nucleotides line up with TRBD1. The sample in question was CD4+ or CD8+ T cells sorted from blood, obtained in a trial of the OX40 agonist ivuxolimab. CDR3 region: CSVQGQGGPLKYF. The CDR3 nucleotides read TGCAGCGTTCAGGGACAGGGGGGACCCCTCAAGTACTTC.